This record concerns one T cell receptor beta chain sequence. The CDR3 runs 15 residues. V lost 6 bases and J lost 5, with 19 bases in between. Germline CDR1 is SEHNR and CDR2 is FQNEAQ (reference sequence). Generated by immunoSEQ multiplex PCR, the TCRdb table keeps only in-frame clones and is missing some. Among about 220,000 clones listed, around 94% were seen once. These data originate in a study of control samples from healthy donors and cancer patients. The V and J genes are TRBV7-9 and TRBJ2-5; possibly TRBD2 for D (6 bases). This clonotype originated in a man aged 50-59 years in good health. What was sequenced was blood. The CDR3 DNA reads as TGTGCCAGCAGTCCAGGCTACCCGGGGGTGGAGACCCAGTACTTC. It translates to CASSPGYPGVETQYF.